Below, 8 T cell receptor beta chains from the same sample are listed, as sequenced in a study of shared clonotypes between healthy human individuals. Generated by immunoSEQ multiplex PCR, the TCRdb table keeps only in-frame clones and is missing some. The data contain more than 600,000 clones, 92% of them singletons. Terminally differentiated effector memory CD45RA+ cells were excluded from the naive CD8 cells, which were CD45RO-negative and positively selected for CCR7. Specimen: naive CD8+ T cells sorted from blood. The receptors derive from a man younger than 45 in good health.

V is TRBV14 and J is TRBJ2-5; D remains unclear. V was shortened by 1 base and J by 5 bases, with 26 bases between the two germline ends. The germline gives CDR1 SGHDN, CDR2 FVKESK. This CDR3 is 19 amino acids long. The CDR3 DNA is TGTGCCAGCAGCCAAGCTACAAGAGTCTCTCGAGGCGCTGAGGAGACCCAGTACTTC. This sequence encodes CASSQATRVSRGAEETQYF.

The chain recombines TRBV19 with TRBJ1-1; a possible D gene is TRBD1 (5 bases). Trimming took off 5 bases at V and 5 bases at J, with 9 bases between the two ends. Germline V gene data show CDR1 as LNHDA and CDR2 as SQIVND (reference sequence). CDR3 size: 12 residues. The CDR3 spells CASSPGPTEAFF. The DNA for the CDR3 is TGTGCCAGTAGTCCGGGACCTACTGAAGCTTTCTTT.

The J gene is TRBJ2-7, the V gene TRBV5-1; TRBD1 matches at 12 bases. Germline CDR1 reads SGHRS; CDR2 reads YFSETQ. This CDR3 is 13 amino acids long. J lost 6 bases, V lost 3 bases, and 1 base had no gene match. The CDR3 DNA is TGCGCCAGCAGCTGGGACAGGGGGCGCGAGCAGTACTTC. This translates into CASSWDRGREQYF.

This chain links TRBV7-9 with TRBJ1-1, with 7 nucleotides matching TRBD1. The CDR3 loop spans 14 amino acids. Looked up from germline, CDR1 is SEHNR and CDR2 is FQNEAQ (reference sequence). The junction had 1 base not matched to a gene; V was cut back by 0 bases and J by 3 bases. The CDR3 reads CASSLATGDTEAFF. In DNA form, the CDR3 reads TGTGCCAGCAGCTTAGCAACAGGGGACACTGAAGCTTTCTTT.

The chain employs TRBV29-1 and TRBJ2-3; D possibly uses TRBD1 or TRBD2 (5 bases each). Trimming shortened V by 2 bases and J by 1 base, and 10 bases separated the two germline ends. Germline V CDR1 and CDR2: SQVTM, ANQGSEA. The CDR3 contains 14 residues. The CDR3: CSVESSGRTDTQYF. The DNA for the CDR3 is TGCAGCGTTGAATCCTCGGGGCGCACAGATACGCAGTATTTT.

V is TRBV2 and J is TRBJ1-5; no reliable D call. Germline CDR1 SNHLY, CDR2 FYNNEI. The CDR3 runs to 15 residues. The V end lost 2 bases, the J end lost 1 base, and 9 bases lay between the germline ends. The CDR3 coding sequence is TGTGCCAGCAGTGAATTCGGGAGGAGCAATCAGCCCCAGCATTTT. As protein: CASSEFGRSNQPQHF.

The chain joins TRBV6-5 to TRBJ2-1; perhaps TRBD2 as D (5 bases). V lost 3 bases and J 8 bases, leaving 17 bases between the germline ends. The CDR3 runs to 15 residues. The germline V gene encodes CDR1 MNHEY and CDR2 SVGAGI. The CDR3 nucleotides read TGTGCCAGCAGTTATGGACTTACGGGTTACGATGAGCAGTTCTTC. This gives the protein CASSYGLTGYDEQFF.

The rearrangement uses TRBV2 and TRBJ2-7; TRBD1 agrees at 8 bases. CDR1 is SNHLY and CDR2 is FYNNEI in the germline V gene. V dropped 6 bases and J dropped 0; count of bases not matched to a gene: 7. The CDR3 contains 15 residues. CDR3 residues: CASSDRGHSSYEQYF. CDR3 in DNA: TGTGCCAGCAGCGACAGGGGCCACAGCTCCTACGAGCAGTACTTC.